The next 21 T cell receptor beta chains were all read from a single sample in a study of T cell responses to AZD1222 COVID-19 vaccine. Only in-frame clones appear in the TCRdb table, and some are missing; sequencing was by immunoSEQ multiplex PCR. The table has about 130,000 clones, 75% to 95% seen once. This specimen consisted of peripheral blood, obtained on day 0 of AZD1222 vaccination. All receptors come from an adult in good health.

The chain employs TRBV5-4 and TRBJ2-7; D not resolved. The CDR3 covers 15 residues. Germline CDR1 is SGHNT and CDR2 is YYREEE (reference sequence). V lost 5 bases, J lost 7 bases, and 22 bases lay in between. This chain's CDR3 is CASRPRLVPVDEQYF. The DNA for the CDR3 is TGTGCCAGCAGGCCGCGTCTCGTTCCCGTGGATGAGCAGTACTTC.

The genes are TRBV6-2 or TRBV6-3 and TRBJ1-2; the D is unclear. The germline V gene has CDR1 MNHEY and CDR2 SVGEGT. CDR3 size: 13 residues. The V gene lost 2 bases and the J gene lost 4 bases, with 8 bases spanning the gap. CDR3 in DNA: TGTGCCAGCAGTTACGCGGGAGGCTATGGCTACACCTTC. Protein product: CASSYAGGYGYTF.

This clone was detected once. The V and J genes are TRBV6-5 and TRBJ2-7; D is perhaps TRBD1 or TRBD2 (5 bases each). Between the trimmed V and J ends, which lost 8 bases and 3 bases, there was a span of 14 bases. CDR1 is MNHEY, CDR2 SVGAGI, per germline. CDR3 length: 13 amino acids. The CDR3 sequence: CASAGRGVYEQYF. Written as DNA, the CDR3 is TGTGCCAGCGCCGGTAGGGGAGTCTACGAGCAGTACTTC.

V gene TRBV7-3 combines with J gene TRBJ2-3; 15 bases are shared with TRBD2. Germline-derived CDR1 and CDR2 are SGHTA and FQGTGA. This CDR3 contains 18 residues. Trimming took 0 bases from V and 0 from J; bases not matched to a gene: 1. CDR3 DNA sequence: TGTGCCAGCAGCTTAACGGGACTAGCGGGAGGAAGCACAGATACGCAGTATTTT. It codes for CASSLTGLAGGSTDTQYF.

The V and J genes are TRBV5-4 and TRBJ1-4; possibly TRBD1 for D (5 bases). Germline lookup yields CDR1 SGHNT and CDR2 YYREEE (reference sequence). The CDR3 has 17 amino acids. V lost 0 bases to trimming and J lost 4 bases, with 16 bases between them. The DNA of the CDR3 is TGTGCCAGCAGCTTGGGCGAACCGGGACGGGTTAATGAAAAACTGTTTTTT. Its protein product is CASSLGEPGRVNEKLFF. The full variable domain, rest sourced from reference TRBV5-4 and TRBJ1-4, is ETGVTQSPTHLIKTRGQQVTLRCSSQSGHNTVSWYQQALGQGPQFIFQYYREEENGRGNFPPRFSGLQFPNYSSELNVNALELDDSALYLCASSLGEPGRVNEKLFFGSGTQLSVL.

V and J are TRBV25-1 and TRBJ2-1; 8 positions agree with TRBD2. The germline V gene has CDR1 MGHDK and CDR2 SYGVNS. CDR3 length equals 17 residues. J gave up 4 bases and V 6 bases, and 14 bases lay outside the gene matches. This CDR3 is CASSKGLDSGIYNEQFF. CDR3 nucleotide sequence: TGTGCCAGCAGCAAGGGGTTGGATAGCGGGATATACAATGAGCAGTTCTTC.

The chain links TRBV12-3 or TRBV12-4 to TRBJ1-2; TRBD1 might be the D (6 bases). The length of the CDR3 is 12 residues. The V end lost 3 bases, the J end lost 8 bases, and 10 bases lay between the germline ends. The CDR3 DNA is TGTGCCAGCAGTTTCCAGGGGCAAGGCTACACCTTC. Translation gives CASSFQGQGYTF.

The CDR3 loop reads CASRIDRETNTEAFF. In DNA, the CDR3 is TGTGCCAGCAGAATCGACAGGGAGACGAACACTGAAGCTTTCTTT. The V gene is TRBV27, the J gene TRBJ1-1, with TRBD1 matching 7 bases. Germline assignment: CDR1 MNHEY and CDR2 SMNVEV (reference sequence). V was clipped by 6 bases and J by 1 base; unmatched bases: 8. This CDR3 region has 15 residues.

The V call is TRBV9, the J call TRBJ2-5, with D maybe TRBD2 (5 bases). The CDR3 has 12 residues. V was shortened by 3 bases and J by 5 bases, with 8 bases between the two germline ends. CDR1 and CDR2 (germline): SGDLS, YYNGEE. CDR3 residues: CASSAGLETQYF. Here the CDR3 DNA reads TGTGCCAGCAGCGCCGGACTGGAGACCCAGTACTTC. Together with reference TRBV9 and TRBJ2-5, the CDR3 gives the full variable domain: DSGVTQTPKHLITATGQRVTLRCSPRSGDLSVYWYQQSLDQGLQFLIQYYNGEERAKGNILERFSAQQFPDLHSELNLSSLELGDSALYFCASSAGLETQYFGPGTRLLVL.

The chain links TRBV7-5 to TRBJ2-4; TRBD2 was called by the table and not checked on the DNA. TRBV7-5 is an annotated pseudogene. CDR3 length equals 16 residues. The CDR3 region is CVRSPRWRLAKNIQYF. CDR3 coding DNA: TGTGTCAGAAGCCCCCGGTGGCGGCTAGCCAAAAACATTCAGTACTTC.

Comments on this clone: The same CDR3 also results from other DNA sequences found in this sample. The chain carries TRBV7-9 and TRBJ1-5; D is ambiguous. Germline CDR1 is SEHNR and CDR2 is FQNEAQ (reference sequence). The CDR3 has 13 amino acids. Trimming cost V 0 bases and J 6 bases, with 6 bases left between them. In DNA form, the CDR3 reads TGTGCCAGCAGCTTAGCAGGGAGTCAGCCCCAGCATTTT. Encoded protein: CASSLAGSQPQHF.

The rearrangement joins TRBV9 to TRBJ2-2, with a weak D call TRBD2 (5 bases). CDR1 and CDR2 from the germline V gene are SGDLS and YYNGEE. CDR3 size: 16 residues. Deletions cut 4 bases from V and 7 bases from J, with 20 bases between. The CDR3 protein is CASSPHPPEVGGELFF. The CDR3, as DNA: TGTGCCAGCAGCCCCCATCCGCCGGAGGTCGGCGGGGAGCTGTTTTTT.

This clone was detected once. This CDR3 reads CASSEFNREAFF. In DNA, the CDR3 is TGTGCCAGCAGTGAATTCAACCGTGAAGCTTTCTTT. The chain joins TRBV25-1 to TRBJ1-1; D remains unclear. The length of the CDR3 is 12 residues. Germline values: CDR1 MGHDK, CDR2 SYGVNS. V was clipped by 1 base and J by 7 bases, with 7 bases between them.

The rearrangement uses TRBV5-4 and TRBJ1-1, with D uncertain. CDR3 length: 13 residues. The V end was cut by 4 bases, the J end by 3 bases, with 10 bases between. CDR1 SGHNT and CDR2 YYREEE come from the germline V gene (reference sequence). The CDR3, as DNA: TGTGCCAGCAGCCGCGGTGGTGACACTGAAGCTTTCTTT. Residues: CASSRGGDTEAFF.

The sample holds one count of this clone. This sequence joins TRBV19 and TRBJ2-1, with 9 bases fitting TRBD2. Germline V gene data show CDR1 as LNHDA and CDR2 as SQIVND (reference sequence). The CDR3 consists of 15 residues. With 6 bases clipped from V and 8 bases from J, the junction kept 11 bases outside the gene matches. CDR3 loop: CASRSIAGVIDEQFF. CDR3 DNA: TGTGCCAGTAGATCCATAGCGGGAGTTATAGATGAGCAGTTCTTC.

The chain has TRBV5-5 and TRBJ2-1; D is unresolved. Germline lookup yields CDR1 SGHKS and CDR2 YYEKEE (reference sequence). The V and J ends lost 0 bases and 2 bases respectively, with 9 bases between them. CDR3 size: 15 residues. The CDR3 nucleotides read TGTGCCAGCAGCTTGGAGGTGGGTACCTACAATGAGCAGTTCTTC. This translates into CASSLEVGTYNEQFF.

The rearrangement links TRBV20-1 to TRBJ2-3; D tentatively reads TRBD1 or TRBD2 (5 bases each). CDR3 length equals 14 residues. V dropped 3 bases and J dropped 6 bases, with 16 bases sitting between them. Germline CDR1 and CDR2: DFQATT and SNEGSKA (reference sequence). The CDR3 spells CSASRYRGADTQYF. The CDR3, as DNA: TGCAGTGCTAGTAGGTATAGGGGAGCGGATACGCAGTATTTT.

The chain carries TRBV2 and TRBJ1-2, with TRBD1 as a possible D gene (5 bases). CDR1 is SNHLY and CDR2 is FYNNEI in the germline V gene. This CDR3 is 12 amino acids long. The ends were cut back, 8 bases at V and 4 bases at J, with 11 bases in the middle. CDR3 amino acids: CASQGSAYGYTF. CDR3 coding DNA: TGTGCCAGCCAGGGTTCGGCCTATGGCTACACCTTC.

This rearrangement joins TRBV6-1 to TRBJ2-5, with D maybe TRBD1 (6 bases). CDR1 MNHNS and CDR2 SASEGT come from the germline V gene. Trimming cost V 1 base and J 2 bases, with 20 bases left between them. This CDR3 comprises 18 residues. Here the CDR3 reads CASSEGGWLDSLQETQYF. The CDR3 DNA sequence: TGTGCCAGCAGTGAAGGGGGGTGGTTGGACAGCCTACAAGAGACCCAGTACTTC.

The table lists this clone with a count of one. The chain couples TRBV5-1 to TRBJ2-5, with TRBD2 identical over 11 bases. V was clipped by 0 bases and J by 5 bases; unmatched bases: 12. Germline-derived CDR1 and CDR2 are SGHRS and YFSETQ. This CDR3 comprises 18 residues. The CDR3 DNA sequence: TGCGCCAGCAGCTTGGCGCTAGCGGGAGGAGGGGGCATGGAGACCCAGTACTTC. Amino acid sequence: CASSLALAGGGGMETQYF.

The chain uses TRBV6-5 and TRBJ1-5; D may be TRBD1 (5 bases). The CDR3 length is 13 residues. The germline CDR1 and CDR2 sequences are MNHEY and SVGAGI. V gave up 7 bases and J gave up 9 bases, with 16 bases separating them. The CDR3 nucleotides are TGTGCCAGCATGGACTCACTGGGGGGGCCCCAGCATTTT. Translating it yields CASMDSLGGPQHF.